This T cell receptor beta chain derives from a study of vaccination and CD4 T cells after COVID-19. Study at large: Every participant was given two doses of BNT162b2 or mRNA-1273 vaccine. The post-COVID sampling time was a median about 100 days after diagnosis, ranging from 35 to 161.

The Oncomine TCR Beta short-read assay sequenced DNA from cultured CD4+ T cells. TCRdb re-analysed the PCR reads in MiXCR, keeping a single row per CDR3 protein. The sample contains fewer than 15,000 distinct CDR3 sequences, roughly 44% of which appear only once. Specified treatment: roughly nine-day PBMC culture with coronavirus spike peptide pools or control peptides (ViraFEST assay). Note on this clonotype: The antigen remains undetermined.

Germline loops: CDR1 SEHNR, CDR2 FQNEAQ (reference sequence). The trim removed 4 bases at V and 3 bases at J, leaving 4 bases unmatched. The CDR3 length is 14 residues. This sequence was found in a human donor with COVID-19. The specimen was cultured CD4+ T cells from blood, collected after SARS-CoV-2 vaccination. The chain recombines TRBV7-9 with TRBJ2-5, with 8 bases matching TRBD2. The DNA for the CDR3 is TGTGCCAGCAGCTCAAGCGGGGGAGAAGAGACCCAGTACTTC. Translation gives CASSSSGGEETQYF. The entire variable domain, with the rest obtained from reference TRBV7-9 and TRBJ2-5, is as follows: DTGVSQNPRHKITKRGQNVTFRCDPISEHNRLYWYRQTLGQGPEFLTYFQNEAQLEKSRLLSDRFSAERPKGSFSTLEIQRTEQGDSAMYLCASSSSGGEETQYFGPGTRLLVL.